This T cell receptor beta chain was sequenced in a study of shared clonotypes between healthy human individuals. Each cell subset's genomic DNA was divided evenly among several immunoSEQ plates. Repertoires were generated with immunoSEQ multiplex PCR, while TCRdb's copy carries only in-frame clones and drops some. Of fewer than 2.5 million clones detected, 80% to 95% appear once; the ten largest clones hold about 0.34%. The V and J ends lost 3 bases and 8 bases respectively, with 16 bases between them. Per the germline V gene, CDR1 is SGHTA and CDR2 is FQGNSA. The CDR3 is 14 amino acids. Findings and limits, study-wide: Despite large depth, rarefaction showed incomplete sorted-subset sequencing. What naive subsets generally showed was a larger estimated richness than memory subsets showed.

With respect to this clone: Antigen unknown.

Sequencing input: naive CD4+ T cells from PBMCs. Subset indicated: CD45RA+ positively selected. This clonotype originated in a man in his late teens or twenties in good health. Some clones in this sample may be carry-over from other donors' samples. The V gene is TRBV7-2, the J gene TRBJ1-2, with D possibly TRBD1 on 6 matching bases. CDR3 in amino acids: CASSFDGGHRGYTF. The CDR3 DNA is TGTGCCAGCAGCTTCGACGGGGGCCATAGGGGCTACACCTTC.